A selection of T cell receptor beta chains follows, all from one sample in a study of early T cells in non-severe SARS-CoV-2 infection. TCRdb re-analysed the 5' RACE reads in MiXCR, keeping a single row per CDR3 protein. The repertoire holds fewer than 130,000 distinct CDR3 sequences, with roughly 12% as singletons. Sample: whole blood, taken at baseline. The receptor set was obtained from an adult who was a healthcare worker with PCR-confirmed SARS-CoV-2 infection or an uninfected control (not recorded which). CDR3s include the opening cysteine and the closing phenylalanine or tryptophan. A D gene is named only where the DNA matches it firmly. Size values are once, few and many counts, or a class for expanded clones, and some rows have none.

d_gene: TRBD2; abundance: -; v_gene: TRBV7-9; j_gene: TRBJ2-2; CDR3aa: CASSPGTSGATGELFF; CDR3nt: TGTGCCAGCAGTCCTGGGACTAGCGGGGCCACCGGGGAGCTGTTTTTT
d_gene: -; abundance: few; v_gene: TRBV3-1; j_gene: TRBJ2-5; CDR3aa: CASSQDLTVRQETQYF; CDR3nt: TGTGCCAGCAGCCAAGATTTAACAGTTAGACAAGAGACCCAGTACTTC
d_gene: -; abundance: -; v_gene: TRBV5-1; j_gene: TRBJ1-2; CDR3aa: CASSLGHSTSNYGYTF; CDR3nt: TGCGCCAGCAGCCTAGGACACTCCACATCTAACTATGGCTACACCTTC
d_gene: TRBD1; abundance: few; v_gene: TRBV9; j_gene: TRBJ1-3; CDR3aa: CASSVTGTVNSGNTIYF; CDR3nt: TGTGCCAGCAGCGTTACCGGGACAGTAAACTCTGGAAACACCATATATTTT
d_gene: TRBD1; abundance: few; v_gene: TRBV6-1; j_gene: TRBJ1-5; CDR3aa: CASSFQGQINQPQHF; CDR3nt: TGTGCCAGCAGTTTCCAGGGACAGATCAATCAGCCCCAGCATTTT
d_gene: -; abundance: few; v_gene: TRBV5-8; j_gene: TRBJ2-1; CDR3aa: CASSSRGAYSYNEQFF; CDR3nt: TGTGCCAGCAGCTCCAGGGGCGCCTATTCCTACAATGAGCAGTTCTTC
d_gene: TRBD1; abundance: many; v_gene: TRBV18; j_gene: TRBJ2-7; CDR3aa: CASSTLEPGQGKTYEQYF; CDR3nt: TGTGCCAGCTCAACACTTGAACCGGGACAGGGAAAAACATACGAGCAGTACTTC
d_gene: -; abundance: few; v_gene: TRBV29-1; j_gene: TRBJ2-5; CDR3aa: CSVGGKRGQQETQYF; CDR3nt: TGCAGCGTCGGGGGCAAGCGGGGACAGCAAGAGACCCAGTACTTC
d_gene: -; abundance: few; v_gene: TRBV29-1; j_gene: TRBJ1-2; CDR3aa: CSVWDGYGYTF; CDR3nt: TGCAGCGTATGGGACGGCTATGGCTACACCTTC
d_gene: -; abundance: few; v_gene: TRBV19; j_gene: TRBJ2-2; CDR3aa: CASSRSTNFNTGELFF; CDR3nt: TGTGCCAGTAGTAGATCCACTAACTTCAACACCGGGGAGCTGTTTTTT
d_gene: -; abundance: -; v_gene: TRBV5-5; j_gene: TRBJ2-3; CDR3aa: CASSFIAGTDTQYF; CDR3nt: TGTGCCAGCAGTTTTATTGCCGGCACAGATACGCAGTATTTT
d_gene: -; abundance: many; v_gene: TRBV28; j_gene: TRBJ1-1; CDR3aa: CASSWGDRNTEAFF; CDR3nt: TGTGCCAGCAGTTGGGGTGACAGAAACACTGAAGCTTTCTTT
d_gene: TRBD1; abundance: many; v_gene: TRBV5-1; j_gene: TRBJ2-7; CDR3aa: CASSLGLQGVNDEQYF; CDR3nt: TGCGCCAGCAGCTTGGGACTTCAGGGGGTCAACGACGAGCAGTACTTC
d_gene: -; abundance: many; v_gene: TRBV10-2; j_gene: TRBJ1-5; CDR3aa: CASRGGHSNQPQHF; CDR3nt: TGCGCCAGCAGAGGCGGCCATAGCAATCAGCCCCAGCATTTT
d_gene: -; abundance: few; v_gene: TRBV3-1; j_gene: TRBJ2-2; CDR3aa: CASSQAGTGELFF; CDR3nt: TGTGCCAGCAGCCAAGCCGGGACCGGGGAGCTGTTTTTT
d_gene: -; abundance: few; v_gene: TRBV6-5; j_gene: TRBJ1-3; CDR3aa: CASSYHPRGSTGNTIYF; CDR3nt: TGTGCCAGCAGTTACCATCCACGGGGCTCCACTGGAAACACCATATATTTT
d_gene: -; abundance: few; v_gene: TRBV20-1; j_gene: TRBJ1-1; CDR3aa: CSAPEVVNTEAFF; CDR3nt: TGCAGTGCCCCGGAGGTAGTGAACACTGAAGCTTTCTTT
d_gene: TRBD1; abundance: -; v_gene: TRBV6-1; j_gene: TRBJ2-1; CDR3aa: CASSEARFGTVNEQFF; CDR3nt: TGTGCCAGCAGTGAAGCACGATTTGGGACAGTCAATGAGCAGTTCTTC
d_gene: TRBD2; abundance: few; v_gene: TRBV18; j_gene: TRBJ2-1; CDR3aa: CASSPSNGGIWNEQFF; CDR3nt: TGTGCCAGCTCACCATCGAACGGGGGGATCTGGAATGAGCAGTTCTTC
d_gene: TRBD1; abundance: few; v_gene: TRBV7-9; j_gene: TRBJ1-6; CDR3aa: CASSPDRGPNSPLHF; CDR3nt: TGTGCCAGCAGCCCGGACAGGGGCCCTAATTCACCCCTCCACTTT
d_gene: TRBD1; abundance: -; v_gene: TRBV29-1; j_gene: TRBJ1-5; CDR3aa: CSAGQGGNQPQHF; CDR3nt: TGCAGCGCCGGACAGGGCGGCAATCAGCCCCAGCATTTT
d_gene: -; abundance: many; v_gene: TRBV7-2; j_gene: TRBJ2-5; CDR3aa: CASRLGGQGETQYF; CDR3nt: TGTGCCAGCAGGCTCGGAGGGCAGGGCGAGACCCAGTACTTC
d_gene: -; abundance: -; v_gene: TRBV5-1; j_gene: TRBJ2-3; CDR3aa: CASSLEPGRKPISSTDTQYF; CDR3nt: TGCGCCAGCAGCTTGGAACCGGGACGCAAGCCAATTTCTAGCACAGATACGCAGTATTTT
d_gene: -; abundance: -; v_gene: TRBV5-5; j_gene: TRBJ2-6; CDR3aa: CASSPLIFRGANVLTF; CDR3nt: TGTGCCAGCAGCCCCTTAATCTTTAGGGGGGCCAACGTCCTGACTTTC
d_gene: TRBD1; abundance: few; v_gene: TRBV20-1; j_gene: TRBJ2-7; CDR3aa: CSASLDRVGGGEQYF; CDR3nt: TGCAGTGCCTCACTCGACAGGGTAGGAGGTGGCGAGCAGTACTTC
d_gene: -; abundance: once; v_gene: TRBV5-1; j_gene: TRBJ1-1; CDR3aa: CASNPTRGNTEAFF; CDR3nt: TGCGCCAGCAACCCCACCAGGGGTAACACTGAAGCTTTCTTT
d_gene: -; abundance: few; v_gene: TRBV28; j_gene: TRBJ1-6; CDR3aa: CAGRPSYRDSPLHF; CDR3nt: TGTGCCGGCCGTCCGTCATACAGGGATTCACCCCTCCACTTT
d_gene: -; abundance: -; v_gene: TRBV7-2; j_gene: TRBJ1-4; CDR3aa: CASSLDRVGDEKLFF; CDR3nt: TGTGCCAGCAGCTTAGACAGGGTTGGGGATGAAAAACTGTTTTTT
d_gene: -; abundance: -; v_gene: TRBV5-1; j_gene: TRBJ2-6; CDR3aa: CASSSGSSGANVLTF; CDR3nt: TGCGCCAGCAGCTCCGGTAGCTCTGGGGCCAACGTCCTGACTTTC
d_gene: -; abundance: -; v_gene: TRBV28; j_gene: TRBJ2-2; CDR3aa: CASSVGSGELFF; CDR3nt: TGTGCCAGCAGTGTCGGGAGCGGGGAGCTGTTTTTT
d_gene: -; abundance: few; v_gene: TRBV2; j_gene: TRBJ1-3; CDR3aa: CASSDLGRGSGNTIYF; CDR3nt: TGTGCCAGCAGTGATCTGGGTAGGGGCTCTGGAAACACCATATATTTT
d_gene: -; abundance: many; v_gene: TRBV28; j_gene: TRBJ2-6; CDR3aa: CASIKGRTGANVLTF; CDR3nt: TGTGCCAGCATCAAAGGGAGGACTGGGGCCAACGTCCTGACTTTC
d_gene: TRBD1; abundance: few; v_gene: TRBV20-1; j_gene: TRBJ1-4; CDR3aa: CSATRAGAGGEKLFF; CDR3nt: TGCAGTGCTACCCGAGCGGGGGCAGGGGGGGAAAAACTGTTTTTT
d_gene: TRBD1; abundance: few; v_gene: TRBV7-2; j_gene: TRBJ1-1; CDR3aa: CASSLRGQGIYTEAFF; CDR3nt: TGTGCCAGCAGCTTAAGGGGGCAGGGGATCTACACTGAAGCTTTCTTT
d_gene: -; abundance: -; v_gene: TRBV12-3/TRBV12-4; j_gene: TRBJ1-1; CDR3aa: CASNRPPNQAEAFF; CDR3nt: TGTGCCAGCAATCGACCCCCTAACCAGGCTGAAGCTTTCTTT
d_gene: -; abundance: few; v_gene: TRBV6-6; j_gene: TRBJ2-7; CDR3aa: CASTLRDEQYF; CDR3nt: TGTGCCAGCACCCTCCGGGACGAGCAGTACTTC
d_gene: -; abundance: few; v_gene: TRBV18; j_gene: TRBJ2-1; CDR3aa: CASSPLDALSYNEQFF; CDR3nt: TGTGCCAGCTCACCCCTAGATGCGTTATCCTACAATGAGCAGTTCTTC
d_gene: -; abundance: many; v_gene: TRBV11-3; j_gene: TRBJ2-7; CDR3aa: CASSLGGQFYEQYF; CDR3nt: TGTGCCAGCAGCTTAGGTGGACAGTTCTACGAGCAGTACTTC
d_gene: -; abundance: few; v_gene: TRBV7-6; j_gene: TRBJ2-1; CDR3aa: CASSSIVGNEQFF; CDR3nt: TGTGCCAGCAGCTCCATCGTAGGCAATGAGCAGTTCTTC
d_gene: TRBD1; abundance: many; v_gene: TRBV14; j_gene: TRBJ2-1; CDR3aa: CASSQDNTGQGHYNEQFF; CDR3nt: TGTGCCAGCAGCCAAGATAATACAGGACAGGGACATTACAATGAGCAGTTCTTC
d_gene: TRBD1; abundance: -; v_gene: TRBV29-1; j_gene: TRBJ1-3; CDR3aa: CSVQGVAGNTIYF; CDR3nt: TGCAGTGTACAGGGGGTCGCTGGAAACACCATATATTTT
d_gene: TRBD2; abundance: once; v_gene: TRBV24-1; j_gene: TRBJ2-2; CDR3aa: CVTSEAGTRGATGELFF; CDR3nt: TGTGTCACCAGTGAGGCCGGGACTAGGGGCGCCACCGGGGAGCTGTTTTTT
d_gene: TRBD2; abundance: few; v_gene: TRBV20-1; j_gene: TRBJ2-1; CDR3aa: CSAKGLAGYEQFF; CDR3nt: TGCAGTGCTAAAGGCCTAGCGGGATATGAGCAGTTCTTC
d_gene: TRBD1; abundance: few; v_gene: TRBV28; j_gene: TRBJ1-1; CDR3aa: CASSFLRGGSAEAFF; CDR3nt: TGTGCCAGCAGTTTCCTTCGAGGGGGCTCGGCTGAAGCTTTCTTT
d_gene: TRBD1; abundance: few; v_gene: TRBV20-1; j_gene: TRBJ2-2; CDR3aa: CSAGQALHTGELFF; CDR3nt: TGCAGTGCAGGACAGGCGCTCCACACCGGGGAGCTGTTTTTT
d_gene: TRBD1; abundance: few; v_gene: TRBV9; j_gene: TRBJ1-4; CDR3aa: CASSAGQATNEKLFF; CDR3nt: TGTGCCAGCAGCGCCGGACAGGCAACTAATGAAAAACTGTTTTTT
d_gene: -; abundance: -; v_gene: TRBV29-1; j_gene: TRBJ1-1; CDR3aa: CSVEWAGMNTEAFF; CDR3nt: TGCAGCGTTGAATGGGCAGGGATGAACACTGAAGCTTTCTTT
d_gene: TRBD2; abundance: -; v_gene: TRBV15; j_gene: TRBJ2-1; CDR3aa: CATSREREGLAGLDNEQFF; CDR3nt: TGTGCCACCAGCAGAGAAAGGGAGGGACTAGCGGGATTGGACAATGAGCAGTTCTTC
d_gene: -; abundance: -; v_gene: TRBV29-1; j_gene: TRBJ2-6; CDR3aa: CSVEVYSGANVLTF; CDR3nt: TGCAGCGTAGAGGTCTACTCTGGGGCCAACGTCCTGACTTTC
d_gene: -; abundance: -; v_gene: TRBV11-2; j_gene: TRBJ2-3; CDR3aa: CASSLDLVASSTDTQYF; CDR3nt: TGTGCCAGCAGCTTAGACTTGGTAGCGTCTAGCACAGATACGCAGTATTTT
d_gene: TRBD2; abundance: few; v_gene: TRBV5-4; j_gene: TRBJ2-3; CDR3aa: CASSSMAGGPDTQYF; CDR3nt: TGTGCCAGCAGCTCGATGGCGGGAGGGCCAGATACGCAGTATTTT
d_gene: -; abundance: few; v_gene: TRBV18; j_gene: TRBJ1-4; CDR3aa: CASSPRQGPNEKLFF; CDR3nt: TGTGCCAGCTCACCACGTCAGGGACCGAATGAAAAACTGTTTTTT
d_gene: -; abundance: -; v_gene: TRBV6-1; j_gene: TRBJ2-7; CDR3aa: CASMETGPYEQYF; CDR3nt: TGTGCCAGCATGGAGACAGGCCCCTACGAGCAGTACTTC
d_gene: -; abundance: few; v_gene: TRBV6-6; j_gene: TRBJ2-1; CDR3aa: CASSRAGGASLSSYNEQFF; CDR3nt: TGTGCCAGCAGTCGGGCAGGAGGGGCCTCCTTAAGCTCCTACAATGAGCAGTTCTTC